In its sample, the clone carrying this TCR beta chain was seen many times. These data come from a study of blood T cells in healthy people across ages. This CDR3 contains 15 residues. The germline gives CDR1 SQVTM, CDR2 ANQGSEA. The V segment lost 7 bases and the J segment 2 bases; nucleotides outside the gene matches: 11. Through a sample-barcoded 5' primer and a J-beta primer mix, a second PCR was run for roughly 6 to 11 cycles. TCRdb independently ran MiXCR on the 5' RACE reads; one entry per CDR3 protein. This table has around 1,800,000 distinct CDR3 sequences, roughly two fifths appearing once. This clonotype was obtained from a human donor in good health. The V and J genes are TRBV29-1 and TRBJ2-3, with 8 bases aligning to TRBD1. The specimen sequenced was blood. CDR3: CSATKGQATTDTQYF. In DNA, the CDR3 is TGCAGCGCAACCAAGGGACAGGCCACCACAGATACGCAGTATTTT.